This T cell receptor (beta chain) was documented in a study of CXCR3-negative and CXCR3-positive naive CD8 T cells. Across the whole study: The study obtained 140 million or so TRB reads, about 1.5 +/- 0.3 million per library. General study points: Naive CXCR3-positive and CXCR3-negative cells shared TRBV-TRBJ usage; memory cells diverged. High diversity, comparable across both naive subsets, contrasted with much lower diversity in memory CD8+ cells.

As regards this clonotype: Antigen specificity is unknown.

The CDR3 has 14 residues. Germline V gives CDR1 SEHNR, CDR2 FQNEAQ (reference sequence). TRB cDNA was prepared as libraries by UMI-labeled 5' RACE. TCRdb re-called the 5' RACE reads, yielding one record per CDR3 amino acid sequence without DNA. The sample has 100,000 to 150,000 distinct CDR3 sequences. V gene TRBV7-9 combines with J gene TRBJ2-3; the D gene TCRdb calls, TRBD1, cannot be checked with no DNA. Source material: naive CXCR3- CD8+ T cells from blood. Subset meaning: CD45RO-CCR7+CD27+CD95- naive CD8+ T cells lacking CXCR3 (TNR3-). The receptor was derived from a human donor in good health. Some clones in this sample may be carry-over from other donors' samples. The CDR3 is CASSLVGGRDTQYF.